What follows describes a single TCR beta chain. The sample originates from a study of blood T cell repertoires in COVID-19. Study in general: Italy, Spain and the United States were the sources of the convalescent and acute COVID-19 samples. PBMCs, B-cell-depleted T cells, or T cells provided the cDNA or gDNA that made up the material.

Authors' data handling: Quantification of nucleated cells was approximated via reference gene primer amplification. TCRdb's copy holds only in-frame clones and misses some; the assay was immunoSEQ multiplex PCR. The D gene and trimming were derived from the DNA, and the V and J assignments and clone size from that table. The sample shows 220,000 or so clones, about 85% of them seen only once. The CDR3 sequence is 15 residues long. The V and J ends lost 6 bases and 9 bases, in that order; junction bases with no gene match: 13. Per the germline V gene, CDR1 is MDHEN and CDR2 is SYDVKM. The TCR comes from a man aged 50 to 60 who had recovered from COVID-19. V is TRBV28 and J is TRBJ2-1; 8 nucleotides align to TRBD2. Sequencing was carried out using peripheral blood. The chain's CDR3 is CASRPSGLPLSEQFF. The CDR3 coding sequence is TGTGCCAGCAGGCCTAGCGGGCTTCCTCTGAGTGAGCAGTTCTTC.